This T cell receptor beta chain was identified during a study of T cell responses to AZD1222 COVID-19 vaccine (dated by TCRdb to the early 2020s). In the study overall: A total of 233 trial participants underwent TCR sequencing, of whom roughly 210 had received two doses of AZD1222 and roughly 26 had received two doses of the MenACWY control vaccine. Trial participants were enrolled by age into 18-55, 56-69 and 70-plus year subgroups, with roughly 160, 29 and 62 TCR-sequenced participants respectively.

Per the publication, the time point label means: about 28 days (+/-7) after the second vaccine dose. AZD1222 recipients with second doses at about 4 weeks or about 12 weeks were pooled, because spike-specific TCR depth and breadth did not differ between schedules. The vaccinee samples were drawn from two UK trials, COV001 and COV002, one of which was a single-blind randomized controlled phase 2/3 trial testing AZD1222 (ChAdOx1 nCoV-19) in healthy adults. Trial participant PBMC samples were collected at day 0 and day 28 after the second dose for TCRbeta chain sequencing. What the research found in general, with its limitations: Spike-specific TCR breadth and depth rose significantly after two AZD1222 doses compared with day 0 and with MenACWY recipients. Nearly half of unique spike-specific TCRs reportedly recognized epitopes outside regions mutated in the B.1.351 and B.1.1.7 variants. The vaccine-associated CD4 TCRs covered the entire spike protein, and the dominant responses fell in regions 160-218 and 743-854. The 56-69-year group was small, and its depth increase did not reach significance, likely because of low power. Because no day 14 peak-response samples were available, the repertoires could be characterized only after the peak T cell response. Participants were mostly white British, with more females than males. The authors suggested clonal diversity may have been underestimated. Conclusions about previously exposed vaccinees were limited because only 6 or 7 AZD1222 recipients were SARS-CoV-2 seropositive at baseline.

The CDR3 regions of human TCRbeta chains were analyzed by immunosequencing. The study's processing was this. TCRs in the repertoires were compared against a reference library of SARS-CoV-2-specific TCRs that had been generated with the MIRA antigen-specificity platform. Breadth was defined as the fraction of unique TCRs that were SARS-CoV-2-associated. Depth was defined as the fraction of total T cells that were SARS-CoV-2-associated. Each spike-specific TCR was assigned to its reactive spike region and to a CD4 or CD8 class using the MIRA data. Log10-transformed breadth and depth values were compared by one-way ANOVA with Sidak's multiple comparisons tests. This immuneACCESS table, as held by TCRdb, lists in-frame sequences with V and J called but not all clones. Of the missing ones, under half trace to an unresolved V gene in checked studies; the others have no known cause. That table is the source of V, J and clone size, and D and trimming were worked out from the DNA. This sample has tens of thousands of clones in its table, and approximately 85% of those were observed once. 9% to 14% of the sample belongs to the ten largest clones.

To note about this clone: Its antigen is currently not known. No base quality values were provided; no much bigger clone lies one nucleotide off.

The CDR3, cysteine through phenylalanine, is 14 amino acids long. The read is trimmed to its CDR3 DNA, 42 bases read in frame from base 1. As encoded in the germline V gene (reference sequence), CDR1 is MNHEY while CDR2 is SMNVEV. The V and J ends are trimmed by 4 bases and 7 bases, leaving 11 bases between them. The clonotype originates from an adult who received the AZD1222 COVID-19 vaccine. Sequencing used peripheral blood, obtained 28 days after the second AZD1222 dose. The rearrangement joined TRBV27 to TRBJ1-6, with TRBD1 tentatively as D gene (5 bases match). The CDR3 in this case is CASSWGDPNSPLHF. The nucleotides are TGTGCCAGCAGTTGGGGGGATCCCAATTCACCCCTCCACTTT.